The entry that follows covers one T cell receptor beta chain sequence. What it binds is not known. The record originates from a study of shared clonotypes between healthy human individuals. For the study at large: Contributing individuals were a couple of females and three males aged 18 to 49. Three plates were used per donor for CD4 naive, three for CD4 memory, two for CD8 naive and one for CD8 memory. General study results and limits: The study drew on few donors, limiting represented genetic and exposure-history diversity. Larger estimated richness was generally recorded for naive subsets relative to memory subsets.

Libraries were prepared by immunoSEQ multiplex PCR; TCRdb keeps only in-frame clonotypes and omits some of them. The sample lists around 2.3 million clones, under 97% occurring once. The clonotype comes from a young man in good health. The sample comprised naive CD4+ T cells sorted from blood. Noted subset: CD45RA+ positively selected.

The CDR3 here is CASSMGTGRSPLHF. Here the CDR3 DNA reads TGTGCCAGTAGTATGGGGACAGGGCGGTCACCCCTCCACTTT. The rearrangement joins TRBV19 to TRBJ1-6; 9 bases map to TRBD1. The CDR3 sequence is 14 residues long. Germline V gene lookup returns CDR1 LNHDA and CDR2 SQIVND (reference sequence). The ends lost 3 bases at V and 10 bases at J; junction bases unmatched: 4.